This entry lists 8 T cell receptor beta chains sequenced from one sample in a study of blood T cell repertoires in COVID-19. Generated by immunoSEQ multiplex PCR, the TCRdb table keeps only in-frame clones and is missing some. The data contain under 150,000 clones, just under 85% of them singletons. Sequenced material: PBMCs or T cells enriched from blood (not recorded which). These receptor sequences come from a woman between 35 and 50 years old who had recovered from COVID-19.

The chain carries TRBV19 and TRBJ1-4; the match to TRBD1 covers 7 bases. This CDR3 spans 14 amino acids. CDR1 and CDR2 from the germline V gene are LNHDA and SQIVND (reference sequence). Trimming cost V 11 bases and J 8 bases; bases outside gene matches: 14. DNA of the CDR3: TGTGCCGTATCCCCTAGGGACAGAGGAGAAAAACTGTTTTTT. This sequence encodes CAVSPRDRGEKLFF. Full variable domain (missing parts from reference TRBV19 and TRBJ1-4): DGGITQSPKYLFRKEGQNVTLSCEQNLNHDAMYWYRQDPGQGLRLIYYSQIVNDFQKGDIAEGYSVSREKKESFPLTVTSAQKNPTAFYLCAVSPRDRGEKLFFGSGTQLSVL.

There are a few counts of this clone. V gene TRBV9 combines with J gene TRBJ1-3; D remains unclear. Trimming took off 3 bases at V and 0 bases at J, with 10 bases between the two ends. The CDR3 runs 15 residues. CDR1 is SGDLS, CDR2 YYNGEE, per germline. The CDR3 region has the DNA TGTGCCAGCAGCGCCCACAGACCCTCTGGAAACACCATATATTTT. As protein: CASSAHRPSGNTIYF. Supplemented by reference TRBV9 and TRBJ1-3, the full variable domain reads DSGVTQTPKHLITATGQRVTLRCSPRSGDLSVYWYQQSLDQGLQFLIQYYNGEERAKGNILERFSAQQFPDLHSELNLSSLELGDSALYFCASSAHRPSGNTIYFGEGSWLTVV.

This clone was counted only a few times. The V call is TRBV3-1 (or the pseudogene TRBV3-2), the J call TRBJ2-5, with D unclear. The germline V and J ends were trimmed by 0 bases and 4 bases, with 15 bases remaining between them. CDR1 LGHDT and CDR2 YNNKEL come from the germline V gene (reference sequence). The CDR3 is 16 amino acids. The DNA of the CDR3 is TGTGCCAGCAGCCAAGATCAAAGACTCCTCTCAGAGACCCAGTACTTC. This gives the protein CASSQDQRLLSETQYF.

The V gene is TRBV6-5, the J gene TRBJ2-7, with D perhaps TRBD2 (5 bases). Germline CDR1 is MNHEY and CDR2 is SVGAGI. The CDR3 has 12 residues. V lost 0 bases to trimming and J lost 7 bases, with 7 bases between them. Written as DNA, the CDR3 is TGTGCCAGCAGTTACTCGGGAGAGGAGCAGTACTTC. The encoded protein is CASSYSGEEQYF.

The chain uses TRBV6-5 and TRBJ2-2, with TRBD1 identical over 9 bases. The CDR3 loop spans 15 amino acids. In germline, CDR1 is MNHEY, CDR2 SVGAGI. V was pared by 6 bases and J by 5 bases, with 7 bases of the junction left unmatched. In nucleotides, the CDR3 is TGTGCCAGCAGCTACCGACAGGGGGGAACCGGGGAGCTGTTTTTT. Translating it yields CASSYRQGGTGELFF.

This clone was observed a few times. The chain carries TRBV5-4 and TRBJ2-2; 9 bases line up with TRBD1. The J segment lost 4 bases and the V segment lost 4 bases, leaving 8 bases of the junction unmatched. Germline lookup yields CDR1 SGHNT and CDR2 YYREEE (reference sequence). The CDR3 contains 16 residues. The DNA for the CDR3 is TGTGCCAGCAGCCTTCCGGGACAGGGAGGCACCGGGGAGCTGTTTTTT. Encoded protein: CASSLPGQGGTGELFF.

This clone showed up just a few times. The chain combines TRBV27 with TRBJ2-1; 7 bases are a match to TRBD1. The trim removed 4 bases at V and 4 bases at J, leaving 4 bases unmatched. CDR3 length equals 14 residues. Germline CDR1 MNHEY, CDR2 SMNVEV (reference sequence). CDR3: CASSSTGVYNEQFF. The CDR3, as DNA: TGTGCCAGCAGTTCCACAGGGGTGTACAATGAGCAGTTCTTC.

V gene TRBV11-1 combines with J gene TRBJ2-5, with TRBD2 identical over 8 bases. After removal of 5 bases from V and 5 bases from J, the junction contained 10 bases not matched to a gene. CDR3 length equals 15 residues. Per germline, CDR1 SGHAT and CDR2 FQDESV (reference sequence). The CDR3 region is CASSPRAGGRETQYF. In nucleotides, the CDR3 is TGTGCCAGCAGCCCCCGTGCGGGGGGCAGGGAGACCCAGTACTTC.